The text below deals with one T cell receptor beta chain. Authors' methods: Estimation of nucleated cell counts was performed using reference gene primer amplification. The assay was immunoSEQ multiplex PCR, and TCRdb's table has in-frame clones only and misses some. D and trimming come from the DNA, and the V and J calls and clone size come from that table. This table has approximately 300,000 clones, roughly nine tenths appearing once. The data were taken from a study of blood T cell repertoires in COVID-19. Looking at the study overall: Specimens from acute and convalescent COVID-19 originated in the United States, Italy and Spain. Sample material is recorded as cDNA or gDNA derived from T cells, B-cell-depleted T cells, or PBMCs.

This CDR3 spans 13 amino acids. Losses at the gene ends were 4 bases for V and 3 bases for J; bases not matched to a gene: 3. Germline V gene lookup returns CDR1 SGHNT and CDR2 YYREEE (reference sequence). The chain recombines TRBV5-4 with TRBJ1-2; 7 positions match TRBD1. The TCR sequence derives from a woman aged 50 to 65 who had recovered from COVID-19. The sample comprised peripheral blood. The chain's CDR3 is CASSRDRYYGYTF. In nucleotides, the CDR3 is TGTGCCAGCAGCCGGGACAGATACTATGGCTACACCTTC.